This TCR beta chain was recovered during a study of blood T cell repertoires in COVID-19. Study-wide background: The origin of the acute and convalescent COVID-19 samples was the United States, Italy and Spain. T cells, B-cell-depleted T cells, or PBMCs supplied cDNA or gDNA.

The junction had 6 bases not matched to a gene; V was cut back by 6 bases and J by 7 bases. The CDR3 spans 13 residues. CDR1 and CDR2 (germline): MNHEY, SVGAGI. The authors' processing: Amplification of reference gene primers provided the estimated nucleated cell counts. TCRdb keeps only in-frame clones here, not all; method: immunoSEQ multiplex PCR. From that table come the V and J calls and clone size; the DNA was used to work out D and trimming. Of 90,000 to 100,000 clones in the sample, about four fifths were seen once. The TCR originated in a woman aged 60-75 years with acute or convalescent COVID-19. This chain connects TRBV6-5 to TRBJ2-3; the match to TRBD1 covers 8 bases. The sequencing input was peripheral blood. The CDR3 sequence is CASRAGGAYTQYF. The DNA of the CDR3 is TGTGCCAGCAGAGCAGGGGGCGCGTATACGCAGTATTTT.